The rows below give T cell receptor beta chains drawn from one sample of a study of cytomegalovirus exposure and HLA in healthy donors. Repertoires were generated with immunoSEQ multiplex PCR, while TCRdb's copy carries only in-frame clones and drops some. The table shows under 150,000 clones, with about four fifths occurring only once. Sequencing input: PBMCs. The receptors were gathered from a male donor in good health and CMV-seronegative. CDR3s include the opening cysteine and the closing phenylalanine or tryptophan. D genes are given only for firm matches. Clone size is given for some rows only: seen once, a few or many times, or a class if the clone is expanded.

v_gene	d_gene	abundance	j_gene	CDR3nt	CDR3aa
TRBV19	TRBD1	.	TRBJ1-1	TGTGCCAGTAGTAATCTTATGACAGGGACAAACACTGAAGCTTTCTTT	CASSNLMTGTNTEAFF
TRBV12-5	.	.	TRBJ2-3	TGTGCTAGTGGTTACGAAACGGTATATCCAACGTATTTT	CASGYETVYPTYF
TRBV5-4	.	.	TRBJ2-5	TGTGCCAGCAGCTTGTACTTTGCGGTACAAGAGACCCAGTACTTC	CASSLYFAVQETQYF
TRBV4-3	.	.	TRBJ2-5	TGCGCCAGCAGCCAAGAGCTCAGATCCAAGACCCAGTACTTC	CASSQELRSKTQYF
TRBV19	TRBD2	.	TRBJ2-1	TGTGCCAGTAGTATCGTTCCTAGCGGGAGAAATGAGCAGTTCTTC	CASSIVPSGRNEQFF
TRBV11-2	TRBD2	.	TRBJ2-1	TGTGCCAGCAGCTTAGAACCAGCGGGGCATGAGCAGTTCTTC	CASSLEPAGHEQFF
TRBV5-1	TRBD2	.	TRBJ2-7	TGCGCCAGCAGCTTGGAAGGACTAGCGACTCCCGATCGGGGCTACGAGCAGTACTTC	CASSLEGLATPDRGYEQYF
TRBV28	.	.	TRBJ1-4	TGTGCCAGCAGTTTAAAAAGCAGGGTGTGGGAAAAACTGTTTTTT	CASSLKSRVWEKLFF
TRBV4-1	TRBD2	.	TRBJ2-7	TGCGCCAGCAGCCCACCTTCAGCGGGAGGTCTGGGCGAGCAGTACTTC	CASSPPSAGGLGEQYF
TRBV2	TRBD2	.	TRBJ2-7	TGTGCCAGCACTCCGCTTCGGGAGGGCCAGGACTTC	CASTPLREGQDF
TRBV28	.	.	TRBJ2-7	TGTGCCAGCAGTTTAGCAGACTACGAGCAGTACTTC	CASSLADYEQYF
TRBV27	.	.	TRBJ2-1	TGTGCCAGCTCCAGGGTCCAGAACTACAATGAGCAGTTCTTC	CASSRVQNYNEQFF
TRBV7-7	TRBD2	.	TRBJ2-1	TGTGCTTACGAGGGGGGGGCGCGACTAGCGGGAGTTTACAATGAGCAGTTCTTC	CAYEGGARLAGVYNEQFF
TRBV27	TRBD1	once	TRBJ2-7	TGTGCCAGCAGTTGGGGACAGGGGCTTACCTACGAGCAGTACTTC	CASSWGQGLTYEQYF